This T cell receptor beta chain originates from a study of cytomegalovirus exposure and HLA in healthy donors. Whole-study findings and limits: Roughly uniform depth of sequencing across donors was assumed in presence/absence analyses.

In the PCR, 60 Vbeta and 13 Jbeta primers were used. TCRdb keeps only in-frame clones here, not all; method: immunoSEQ multiplex PCR. The repertoire includes approximately 100,000 clones, roughly a tenth of them detected once, and roughly 5% sits in the top ten. The table lists this clone with a few counts. Its target is unknown. Mismatch with germline at one junction end may stem from a read error. Germline V gene sequence: CDR1 WNHNN, CDR2 SYGVQD (reference sequence). The CDR3 spans 14 residues. This TCR was recovered from a man aged 40-49 years in good health and CMV-seropositive. The specimen sequenced was PBMCs. V is TRBV10-1 and J is TRBJ2-7, with D perhaps TRBD1 (6 bases). DNA of the CDR3: TGCGCCAGCAGTGAATCAGGGGCGATCTACGATCAGTACTTC. It encodes CASSESGAIYDQYF.